These 19 T cell receptor beta chains originate from one sample sequenced in a study of blood T cell repertoires in COVID-19. Generated by immunoSEQ multiplex PCR, the TCRdb table keeps only in-frame clones and is missing some. Altogether fewer than 120,000 clones are present, roughly four fifths being singletons, with the ten largest covering more than 15%. The sequencing sample was made of peripheral blood. These receptors came from a woman in her sixties with acute or convalescent COVID-19.

The chain uses TRBV25-1 and TRBJ2-7, with TRBD1 as a possible D gene (5 bases). From germline, CDR1 is MGHDK and CDR2 SYGVNS. CDR3 length: 13 amino acids. The ends were cut back, 6 bases at V and 3 bases at J, with 12 bases in the middle. CDR3 sequence (DNA): TGTGCCAGCAGCAGAATAGGGGTCTACGAGCAGTACTTC. Amino acids: CASSRIGVYEQYF.

The chain has TRBV5-1 and TRBJ1-4, with 9 bases fitting TRBD1. The CDR3 extends over 14 amino acids. The V gene's germline CDR1 is SGHRS and CDR2 YFSETQ. With 3 bases clipped from V and 6 bases from J, the junction kept 3 bases outside the gene matches. The CDR3 sequence: CASSWTGDDEKLFF. The CDR3 nucleotides are TGCGCCAGCAGCTGGACAGGGGATGATGAAAAACTGTTTTTT.

The CDR3 DNA is TGTGCCTGGAGTGCAGCCGGGGTTCTTGGCTACACCTTC. It encodes CAWSAAGVLGYTF. The gene calls are TRBV30 and TRBJ1-2; no clear D gene. Germline V CDR1 and CDR2: GTSNPN, SVGIG (reference sequence). V lost 1 base and J 7 bases, leaving 13 bases between the germline ends. This CDR3 region has 13 residues.

This chain connects TRBV7-2 to TRBJ2-2, with 11 nucleotides matching TRBD2. The CDR3 is 16 residues long. Losses at the gene ends were 5 bases for V and 6 bases for J; bases not matched to a gene: 8. The V gene's germline CDR1 is SGHTA and CDR2 FQGNSA. CDR3 region: CASSLEVAGGPGELFF. The DNA of the CDR3 is TGTGCCAGCAGCCTAGAGGTAGCGGGGGGGCCCGGGGAGCTGTTTTTT.

This clone was detected only a few times. The chain combines TRBV12-3 or TRBV12-4 with TRBJ1-1, with D hard to call. Trimming removed 8 bases at V and 1 base at J, with 11 bases between. The CDR3 has 13 residues. In DNA, the CDR3 is TGTGCCAGCGGAAGACACCCGAACACTGAAGCTTTCTTT. Its protein product is CASGRHPNTEAFF.

A few counts support this clone. The gene calls are TRBV24-1 and TRBJ1-2; D perhaps matches TRBD1 (5 bases). The CDR3 consists of 14 residues. CDR1 KGHDR and CDR2 SFDVKD come from the germline V gene. Trimming shortened V by 6 bases and J by 7 bases, and 17 bases separated the two germline ends. The CDR3, as DNA: TGTGCCACCAGTAACGGGCAGGGTCTGGGTGGCTACACCTTC. Its protein is CATSNGQGLGGYTF.

The genes are TRBV30 and TRBJ2-7; D perhaps matches TRBD1 (6 bases). This CDR3 has 17 residues. Trimming left V 4 bases short and J 4 bases short, with 26 bases between. Germline-derived CDR1 and CDR2 are GTSNPN and SVGIG (reference sequence). This CDR3 reads CAWKIQGPHDRRYEQYF. CDR3 nucleotide sequence: TGTGCCTGGAAAATACAGGGTCCCCACGACCGACGATACGAGCAGTACTTC.

The chain combines TRBV11-1 with TRBJ2-5, with TRBD1 as a possible D gene (7 bases). CDR1 and CDR2 from the germline V gene are SGHAT and FQDESV (reference sequence). Trimming pared 1 base from V and 2 bases from J, leaving 14 bases between. This CDR3 has 16 residues. CDR3 nucleotide sequence: TGTGCCAGCAGCTTAGTCGGAGGGGGCGGACAAGAGACCCAGTACTTC. Protein sequence: CASSLVGGGGQETQYF.

The CDR3 loop reads CASSPGQGAAKGPQHF. In DNA form, the CDR3 reads TGTGCCAGCAGCCCAGGACAGGGGGCGGCTAAGGGGCCCCAGCATTTT. The chain uses TRBV9 and TRBJ1-5, with 11 bases aligning to TRBD1. Germline loops: CDR1 SGDLS, CDR2 YYNGEE. The V segment lost 4 bases and the J segment 9 bases; nucleotides outside the gene matches: 12. The CDR3 is made up of 16 amino acids. Complete variable domain (other parts from reference TRBV9 and TRBJ1-5): DSGVTQTPKHLITATGQRVTLRCSPRSGDLSVYWYQQSLDQGLQFLIQYYNGEERAKGNILERFSAQQFPDLHSELNLSSLELGDSALYFCASSPGQGAAKGPQHFGDGTRLSIL.

The rearrangement uses TRBV24-1 and TRBJ2-1, with 12 bases lining up with TRBD2. There are 15 residues in the CDR3. Trimming at V came to 6 bases and at J to 5 bases, leaving 4 bases not matched to a gene. CDR1 and CDR2 from the germline V gene are KGHDR and SFDVKD. The CDR3 DNA reads TGTGCCACCAGTAGGACTAGCGGGAAAAACAATGAGCAGTTCTTC. Translated, it gives CATSRTSGKNNEQFF.

The rearrangement links TRBV4-1 to TRBJ1-2, with TRBD1 matching 10 bases. The CDR3 spans 15 residues. V shed 3 bases, J shed 8 bases, and the junction held 9 bases outside the gene matches. Germline CDR1 reads MGHRA; CDR2 reads YSYEKL. Here the CDR3 reads CASSQGTGDLEGYTF. CDR3 in DNA: TGCGCCAGCAGCCAGGGGACAGGGGATCTGGAGGGCTACACCTTC.

The chain has TRBV9 and TRBJ2-1; weak D call: TRBD2 (5 bases). The CDR3 contains 15 residues. V lost 5 bases and J lost 10, with 22 bases in between. Germline V gene lookup returns CDR1 SGDLS and CDR2 YYNGEE. The CDR3 bases are TGTGCCAGCAGTCCCGACACCACAACTAGAGGAGAGCAGTTCTTC. This gives the protein CASSPDTTTRGEQFF.

With regard to this clone: The junction departs from the called germline gene at one end, perhaps through a read error. CDR3 residues: CASSLDRGPQETQYF. The CDR3 region has the DNA TGTGCTAGCAGCTTAGACAGGGGACCTCAAGAGACCCAGTACTTC. This chain uses TRBV7-7 with TRBJ2-5, with TRBD1 identical over 8 bases. The germline CDR1 and CDR2 sequences are SSHAT and FNYEAQ (reference sequence). The CDR3 sequence is 15 residues long. The whole variable domain, remainder taken from reference TRBV7-7 and TRBJ2-5, is GAGVSQSPRYKVTKRGQDVTLRCDPISSHATLYWYQQALGQGPEFLTYFNYEAQPDKSGLPSDRFSAERPEGSISTLTIQRTEQRDSAMYRCASSLDRGPQETQYFGPGTRLLVL.

The J gene is TRBJ1-5, the V gene TRBV29-1; 8 nucleotides match TRBD1. The junction had 7 bases not matched to a gene; V was cut back by 4 bases and J by 5 bases. From germline, CDR1 is SQVTM and CDR2 ANQGSEA. The CDR3 is made up of 14 amino acids. The CDR3 spells CSVGWQGADQPQHF. CDR3 bases: TGCAGCGTTGGGTGGCAGGGGGCAGATCAGCCCCAGCATTTT.

A few counts support this clone. The chain combines TRBV4-3 with TRBJ2-1; maybe TRBD2 (6 bases). This CDR3 has 14 amino acids. Germline V gene data show CDR1 as LGHNA and CDR2 as YSLEER. V lost 0 bases and J lost 6, with 9 bases in between. CDR3 DNA: TGCGCCAGCAGCCAAGATAGGACTACCAATGAGCAGTTCTTC. This translates into CASSQDRTTNEQFF.

Comments on this clone: Within the sample, other DNA sequences also encode this same CDR3. V gene TRBV7-3 combines with J gene TRBJ2-5, with 7 positions matching TRBD1. CDR3 size: 14 residues. Germline values: CDR1 SGHTA, CDR2 FQGTGA. Trimming at V came to 5 bases and at J to 1 base, leaving 4 bases not matched to a gene. As DNA, the CDR3 is TGTGCCAGCAGCCCCGGGACAGCCCAAGAGACCCAGTACTTC. Translated, it gives CASSPGTAQETQYF. Full variable domain (rest looked up from reference TRBV7-3 and TRBJ2-5): GAGVSQTPSNKVTEKGKYVELRCDPISGHTALYWYRQSLGQGPEFLIYFQGTGAADDSGLPNDRFFAVRPEGSVSTLKIQRTERGDSAVYLCASSPGTAQETQYFGPGTRLLVL.

J is TRBJ1-6 and V is TRBV9, with D possibly TRBD1 on 5 matching bases. Trimming removed 2 bases at V and 7 bases at J, with 16 bases between. The CDR3 spans 16 residues. Germline lookup yields CDR1 SGDLS and CDR2 YYNGEE. The CDR3: CASSVAPDGGNSPLHF. CDR3 in DNA: TGTGCCAGCAGCGTGGCTCCGGACGGGGGAAATTCACCCCTCCACTTT.

The rearrangement joins TRBV5-1 to TRBJ2-3; 11 bases match TRBD2. The CDR3 covers 17 residues. Germline V lookup: CDR1 SGHRS, CDR2 YFSETQ. V lost 3 bases, J lost 3 bases, and 9 bases stayed unmatched. The CDR3 reads CASSSLTSGDVTDTQYF. The CDR3 nucleotides read TGCGCCAGCAGCTCGCTGACTAGCGGGGATGTGACAGATACGCAGTATTTT.

The chain uses TRBV5-6 and TRBJ2-1; D is possibly TRBD2 (6 bases). This CDR3 is built from 15 residues. V dropped 2 bases and J dropped 7 bases, with 16 bases sitting between them. Germline CDR1 is SGHDT and CDR2 is YYEEEE. CDR3 protein: CASSFVEGGRNEQFF. DNA for the CDR3: TGTGCCAGCAGCTTTGTAGAGGGTGGGAGGAATGAGCAGTTCTTC.